This TCR beta chain is from a study of T cell responses to AZD1222 COVID-19 vaccine. Overall study: Pooled in the analysis were second doses at about 4 or about 12 weeks. Study-wide findings and caveats: Repertoire samples came only from after the peak T cell response. Spike-wide vaccine-associated CD4 TCRs dominated at 160-218 and 743-854. Following two doses of AZD1222, Spike-specific TCR breadth and depth rose.

With respect to this clone: The target antigen is unknown.

The germline V gene has CDR1 SGHTS and CDR2 YDEGEE. CDR3 size: 15 residues. V lost 0 bases and J lost 0, with 8 bases in between. Produced via immunoSEQ multiplex PCR; TCRdb's table is partial and in-frame only. The sample holds approximately 120,000 clones, around 87% seen once. The starting material was peripheral blood, obtained on day 0 of AZD1222 vaccination. This sequence originates from an adult in good health. The rearrangement links TRBV5-8 to TRBJ2-3; the D gene is possibly TRBD1 (5 bases). The CDR3 DNA reads TGTGCCAGCAGCTTGGCTGGGGCTAGCACAGATACGCAGTATTTT. Encoded protein: CASSLAGASTDTQYF. The full variable domain, completed using reference TRBV5-8 and TRBJ2-3, is EAGVTQSPTHLIKTRGQQATLRCSPISGHTSVYWYQQALGLGLQFLLWYDEGEERNRGNFPPRFSGRQFPNYSSELNVNALELEDSALYLCASSLAGASTDTQYFGPGTRLTVL.